The 17 T cell receptor beta chains given below trace back to one sample, sequenced in a study of blood T cell repertoires in COVID-19. Produced via immunoSEQ multiplex PCR; TCRdb's table is partial and in-frame only. The sample holds 95,000 to 110,000 clones, 60% to 85% seen once. The sample consisted of peripheral blood. The origin of the receptors is an older man with acute or convalescent COVID-19.

The table lists this clone with a count of one. CDR3 sequence reads: CASSPQPGTGGEKLFF. CDR3 nucleotide sequence: TGTGCCAGCAGCCCTCAACCTGGGACAGGGGGTGAAAAACTGTTTTTT. The chain is built from TRBV3-1 (or the pseudogene TRBV3-2) and TRBJ1-4; TRBD1 matches 11 bases. The J segment lost 7 bases and the V segment lost 4 bases, leaving 8 bases of the junction unmatched. The germline V gene encodes CDR1 LGHDT and CDR2 YNNKEL (reference sequence). This CDR3 is built from 16 residues.

The chain links TRBV6-6 to TRBJ2-7; TRBD2 matches 8 bases. The V segment lost 2 bases and the J segment 3 bases; nucleotides outside the gene matches: 0. The CDR3 contains 13 residues. In germline, CDR1 is MNHNY, CDR2 SVGAGI (reference sequence). CDR3 region: CASSYLAGYEQYF. CDR3 sequence (DNA): TGTGCCAGCAGTTACCTAGCGGGCTACGAGCAGTACTTC.

This clone has more than one count but fewer than ten. The CDR3 DNA follows: TGTGCCAGCAGCCTACTAGCGGGGGCCCTCAATGAGCAGTTCTTC. This sequence encodes CASSLLAGALNEQFF. The chain uses TRBV6-5 and TRBJ2-1; 11 bases are a match to TRBD2. The CDR3 length is 15 residues. In germline, CDR1 is MNHEY, CDR2 SVGAGI. Trimming cost V 6 bases and J 6 bases; bases outside gene matches: 7.

This clone appeared once. V and J are TRBV7-9 and TRBJ1-1; 12 bases align to TRBD1. CDR1 and CDR2 from the germline V gene are SEHNR and FQNEAQ (reference sequence). CDR3 length equals 16 residues. With 4 bases clipped from V and 6 bases from J, the junction kept 9 bases outside the gene matches. DNA of the CDR3: TGTGCCAGCAGCTCAACCGGGACAGGGGGCCGGGCTGAAGCTTTCTTT. It yields the protein CASSSTGTGGRAEAFF.

The chain carries TRBV19 and TRBJ2-1; D unclear. CDR3 length: 11 amino acids. V lost 7 bases and J lost 6, with 7 bases in between. In germline, CDR1 is LNHDA, CDR2 SQIVND (reference sequence). The CDR3 DNA reads TGTGCCAGTACTCTCCTCAATGAGCAGTTCTTC. This codes for CASTLLNEQFF.

The gene calls are TRBV5-4 and TRBJ2-4; TRBD2 matches 14 bases. In germline, CDR1 is SGHNT, CDR2 YYREEE (reference sequence). The CDR3 totals 17 residues. V shed 5 bases and J 9 bases; nucleotides not matched to a gene: 13. CDR3 region: CASSPRLAGGSFGIQYF. The CDR3 DNA sequence: TGTGCCAGCAGTCCTCGACTAGCGGGGGGGTCCTTTGGCATTCAGTACTTC.

The rearrangement joins TRBV12-3 or TRBV12-4 to TRBJ1-5, with D possibly being TRBD1 (5 bases). Trimming left V 5 bases short and J 9 bases short, with 11 bases between. CDR3 length: 12 amino acids. CDR3 nucleotide sequence: TGTGCCAGCAGTCTTCACCAGGGGCCCCAGCATTTT. Translation gives CASSLHQGPQHF.

The rearrangement uses TRBV3-1 (or the pseudogene TRBV3-2) and TRBJ1-5; 9 bases match TRBD1. This CDR3 is 15 amino acids long. J lost 7 bases, V lost 3 bases, and 7 bases had no gene match. Per germline, CDR1 LGHDT and CDR2 YNNKEL (reference sequence). The CDR3 bases are TGTGCCAGCAGCCAGGGACAGGGACCCGGACAGCCCCAGCATTTT. Encoded protein: CASSQGQGPGQPQHF.

V is TRBV5-1 and J is TRBJ1-1; tentatively, D is TRBD1 (6 bases). The germline V and J ends were trimmed by 0 bases and 3 bases, with 9 bases remaining between them. This CDR3 has 14 amino acids. Germline assignment: CDR1 SGHRS and CDR2 YFSETQ. CDR3 protein: CASSLVAGDTEAFF. CDR3 bases: TGCGCCAGCAGCTTGGTGGCAGGGGACACTGAAGCTTTCTTT.

The CDR3 here is CASSSGVSYNEQFF. The CDR3 DNA sequence: TGTGCCAGCAGTTCAGGGGTCTCCTACAATGAGCAGTTCTTC. J is TRBJ2-1 and V is TRBV27; D may be TRBD1 (6 bases). The V end lost 4 bases, the J end lost 0 bases, and 7 bases lay between the germline ends. Germline loops: CDR1 MNHEY, CDR2 SMNVEV (reference sequence). The CDR3 consists of 14 residues.

V is TRBV4-3 and J is TRBJ2-7, with a tentative D call TRBD2 (7 bases). V was clipped by 1 base and J by 4 bases, with 14 bases between them. The CDR3 runs to 15 residues. From germline, CDR1 is LGHNA and CDR2 YSLEER. CDR3 nucleotide sequence: TGCGCCAGCAGCCAAGGGGAGGGGGGGCTTTACGAGCAGTACTTC. This sequence encodes CASSQGEGGLYEQYF.

This clone was seen only once. This chain links TRBV6-5 with TRBJ1-3; the D gene is possibly TRBD1 (5 bases). The V end lost 6 bases, the J end lost 0 bases, and 12 bases lay between the germline ends. CDR3 length: 15 residues. Germline V gene sequence: CDR1 MNHEY, CDR2 SVGAGI. The DNA for the CDR3 is TGTGCCAGCAGGGACCCGGGGGGCTCTGGAAACACCATATATTTT. This encodes CASRDPGGSGNTIYF.

This clone came up once. This chain links TRBV3-1 (or the pseudogene TRBV3-2) with TRBJ1-5; tentatively, D is TRBD1 (6 bases). CDR1 and CDR2 from the germline V gene are LGHDT and YNNKEL (reference sequence). The CDR3 contains 15 residues. With 4 bases removed from V and 4 bases from J, the gap between germline ends came to 14 bases. This CDR3 reads CASSPRRGANQPQHF. The DNA for the CDR3 is TGTGCCAGCAGCCCCCGACGGGGGGCAAATCAGCCCCAGCATTTT.

The chain has TRBV4-1 and TRBJ1-1; unclear D gene. Per germline, CDR1 MGHRA and CDR2 YSYEKL. The V gene lost 1 base and the J gene lost 8 bases, with 11 bases spanning the gap. The CDR3 spans 13 residues. The CDR3, as DNA: TGCGCCAGCAGCCAAGGCGTTGGCGGGGAAGCTTTCTTT. The encoded protein is CASSQGVGGEAFF.

The genes are TRBV24-1 and TRBJ1-6; the match to TRBD1 covers 8 bases. V dropped 8 bases and J dropped 7; count of bases not matched to a gene: 6. Germline V CDR1 and CDR2: KGHDR, SFDVKD. The CDR3 has 14 amino acids. In nucleotides, the CDR3 is TGTGCCACCATCCATGACAGGGGAAATTCACCCCTCCACTTT. Amino acids: CATIHDRGNSPLHF.

The chain uses TRBV7-9 and TRBJ2-1, with 9 nucleotides matching TRBD1. The J segment lost 4 bases and the V segment lost 6 bases, leaving 7 bases of the junction unmatched. The CDR3 runs to 15 residues. In germline, CDR1 is SEHNR, CDR2 FQNEAQ (reference sequence). The CDR3 bases are TGTGCCAGCAGTTTAAAGGACAGGGGTTACAATGAGCAGTTCTTC. Translation: CASSLKDRGYNEQFF.

This clone was counted between two and nine times. The V gene is TRBV3-1 (or the pseudogene TRBV3-2), the J gene TRBJ2-1; 8 nucleotides agree with TRBD2. The J segment lost 4 bases and the V segment lost 1 base, leaving 6 bases of the junction unmatched. This CDR3 spans 16 amino acids. CDR1 LGHDT and CDR2 YNNKEL come from the germline V gene (reference sequence). CDR3 sequence: CASSQVPAGAYNEQFF. The CDR3 coding sequence is TGTGCCAGCAGCCAAGTCCCAGCGGGGGCTTACAATGAGCAGTTCTTC.